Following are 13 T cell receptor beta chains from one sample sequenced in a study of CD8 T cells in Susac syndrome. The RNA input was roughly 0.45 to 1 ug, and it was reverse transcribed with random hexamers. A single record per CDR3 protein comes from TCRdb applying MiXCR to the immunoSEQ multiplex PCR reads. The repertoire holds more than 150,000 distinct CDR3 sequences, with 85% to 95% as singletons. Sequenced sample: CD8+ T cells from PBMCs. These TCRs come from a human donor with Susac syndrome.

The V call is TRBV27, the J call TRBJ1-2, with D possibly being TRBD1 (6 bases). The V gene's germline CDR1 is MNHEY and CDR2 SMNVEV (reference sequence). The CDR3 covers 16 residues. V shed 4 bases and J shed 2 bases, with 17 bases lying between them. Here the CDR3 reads CASSYADRLGNYGYTF. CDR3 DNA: TGTGCCAGCAGTTACGCCGACAGGCTTGGAAACTATGGCTACACCTTC.

CDR3 DNA sequence: TGTGCCAGCAGCATGGGACTAGGGTTTAGCACCGGGGAGCTGTTTTTT. Its translation is CASSMGLGFSTGELFF. This sequence joins TRBV13 and TRBJ2-2; 8 bases align to TRBD2. Germline-derived CDR1 and CDR2 are PRHDT and FYEKMQ (reference sequence). V shed 5 bases and J 4 bases; nucleotides not matched to a gene: 9. The CDR3 runs 16 residues.

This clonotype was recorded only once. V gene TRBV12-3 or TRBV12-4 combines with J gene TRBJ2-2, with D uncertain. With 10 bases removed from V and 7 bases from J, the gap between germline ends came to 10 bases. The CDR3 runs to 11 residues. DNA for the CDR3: TGTGCCATCCCGAACGGCGGGGAGCTGTTTTTT. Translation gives CAIPNGGELFF.

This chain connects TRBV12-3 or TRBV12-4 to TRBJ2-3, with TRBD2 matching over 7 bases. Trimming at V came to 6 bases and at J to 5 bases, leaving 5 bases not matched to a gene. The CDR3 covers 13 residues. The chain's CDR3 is CASRTSYRDTQYF. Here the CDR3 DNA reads TGTGCCAGCAGGACTAGCTACCGAGATACGCAGTATTTT.

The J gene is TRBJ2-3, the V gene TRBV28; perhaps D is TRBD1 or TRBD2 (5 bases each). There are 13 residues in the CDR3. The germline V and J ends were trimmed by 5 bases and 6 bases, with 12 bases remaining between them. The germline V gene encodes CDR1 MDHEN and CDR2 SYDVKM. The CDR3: CASSPRGADTQYF. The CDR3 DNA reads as TGTGCCAGCAGTCCACGAGGGGCCGATACGCAGTATTTT.

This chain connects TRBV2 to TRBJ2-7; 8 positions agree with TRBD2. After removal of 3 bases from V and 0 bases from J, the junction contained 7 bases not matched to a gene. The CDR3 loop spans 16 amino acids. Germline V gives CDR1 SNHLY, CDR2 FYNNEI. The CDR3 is CASSDGERGTSYEQYF. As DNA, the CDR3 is TGTGCCAGCAGTGACGGTGAGCGGGGGACCTCCTACGAGCAGTACTTC.

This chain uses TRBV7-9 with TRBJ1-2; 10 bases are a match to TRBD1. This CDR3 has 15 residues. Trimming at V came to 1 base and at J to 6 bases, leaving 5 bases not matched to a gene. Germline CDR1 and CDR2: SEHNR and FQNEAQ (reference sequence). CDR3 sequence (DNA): TGTGCCAGCAGCTTAGGGACAGGGGGAACAAATGGCTACACCTTC. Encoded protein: CASSLGTGGTNGYTF.

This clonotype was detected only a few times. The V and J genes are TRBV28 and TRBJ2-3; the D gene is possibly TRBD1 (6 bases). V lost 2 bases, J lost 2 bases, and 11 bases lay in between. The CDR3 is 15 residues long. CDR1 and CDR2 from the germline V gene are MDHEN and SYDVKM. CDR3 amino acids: CASSLGGGPTDTQYF. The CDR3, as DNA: TGTGCCAGCAGTTTAGGTGGGGGCCCCACAGATACGCAGTATTTT.

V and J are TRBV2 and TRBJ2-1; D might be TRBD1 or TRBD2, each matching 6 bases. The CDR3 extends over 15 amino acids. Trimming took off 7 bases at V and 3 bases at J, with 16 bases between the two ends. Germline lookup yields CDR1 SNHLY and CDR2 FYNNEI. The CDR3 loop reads CASTAGQRLYNEQFF. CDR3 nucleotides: TGTGCCAGCACGGCGGGACAACGCCTCTACAATGAGCAGTTCTTC.

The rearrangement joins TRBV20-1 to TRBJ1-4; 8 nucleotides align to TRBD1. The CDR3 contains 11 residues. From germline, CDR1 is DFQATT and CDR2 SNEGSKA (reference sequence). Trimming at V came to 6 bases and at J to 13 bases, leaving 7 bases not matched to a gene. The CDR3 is CSAPTGTGLFF. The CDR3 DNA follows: TGCAGTGCCCCAACCGGGACAGGACTGTTTTTT.

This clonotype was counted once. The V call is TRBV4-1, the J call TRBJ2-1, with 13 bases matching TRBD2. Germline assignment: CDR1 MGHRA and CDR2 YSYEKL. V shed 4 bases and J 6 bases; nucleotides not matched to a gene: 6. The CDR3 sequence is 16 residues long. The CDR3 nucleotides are TGCGCCAGCAGCCCCACGGGACTAGCGGGAACCAATGAGCAGTTCTTC. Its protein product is CASSPTGLAGTNEQFF.

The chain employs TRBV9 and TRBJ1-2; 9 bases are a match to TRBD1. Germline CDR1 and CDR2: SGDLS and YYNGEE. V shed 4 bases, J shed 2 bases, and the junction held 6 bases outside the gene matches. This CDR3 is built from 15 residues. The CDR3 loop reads CASSFGDRANYGYTF. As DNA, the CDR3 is TGTGCCAGCAGCTTTGGGGACAGGGCCAACTATGGCTACACCTTC.

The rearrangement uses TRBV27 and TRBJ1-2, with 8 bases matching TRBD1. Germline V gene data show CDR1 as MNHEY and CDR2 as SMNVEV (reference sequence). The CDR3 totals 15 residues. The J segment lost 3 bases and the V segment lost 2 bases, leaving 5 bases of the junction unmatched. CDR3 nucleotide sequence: TGTGCCAGCAGTTTACAGGGGGCTGGGGACTATGGCTACACCTTC. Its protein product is CASSLQGAGDYGYTF.